The 22 T cell receptor beta chains below all came from one sample that was sequenced in a study of blood T cells in healthy people across ages. Primers used in a second PCR of roughly 7 to 11 cycles were a sample-barcoded 5' primer and a J-beta primer mix. Each CDR3 protein is one row after TCRdb ran MiXCR on the 5' RACE reads. This table holds 750,000 to 950,000 distinct CDR3 sequences, less than 70% found once. The specimen sequenced was blood. All receptors derive from a man aged 80 or over in good health.

The chain uses TRBV24-1 and TRBJ2-7; TRBD1 aligns across 9 bases. CDR1 KGHDR and CDR2 SFDVKD come from the germline V gene. The CDR3 is made up of 15 amino acids. V lost 3 bases and J lost 4; bases outside the gene matches: 6. The CDR3 DNA sequence: TGTGCCACCAGTGATCCCGGGACAGGGACGTACGAGCAGTACTTC. Translating it yields CATSDPGTGTYEQYF.

This chain connects TRBV5-4 to TRBJ1-4; D remains ambiguous. Germline CDR1 reads SGHNT; CDR2 reads YYREEE (reference sequence). V was shortened by 6 bases and J by 0 bases, with 15 bases between the two germline ends. CDR3 length: 16 residues. CDR3: CASTPRRTTTNEKLFF. CDR3 coding DNA: TGTGCCAGCACACCTCGTAGGACTACAACTAATGAAAAACTGTTTTTT.

The chain joins TRBV10-3 to TRBJ2-1, with D maybe TRBD2 (6 bases). There are 16 residues in the CDR3. CDR1 is ENHRY, CDR2 SYGVKD, per germline. The V and J ends lost 4 bases and 5 bases respectively, with 18 bases between them. CDR3 nucleotide sequence: TGTGCCATCAGTGGGCCCCAAGGTGAGCGGGACAATGAGCAGTTCTTC. Translated: CAISGPQGERDNEQFF.

Only a few counts were recorded for this clonotype. The chain joins TRBV20-1 to TRBJ2-5; D might be TRBD2 (6 bases). The germline V gene has CDR1 DFQATT and CDR2 SNEGSKA (reference sequence). This CDR3 contains 13 residues. Trimming took 3 bases from V and 5 from J, leaving 13 bases between them. In nucleotides, the CDR3 is TGCAGTGCTAGCCCCGGGGCGGGGGAGACCCAGTACTTC. It translates to CSASPGAGETQYF.

The genes are TRBV5-1 and TRBJ2-7; 12 bases map to TRBD2. CDR1 SGHRS and CDR2 YFSETQ come from the germline V gene. The junction had 9 bases not matched to a gene; V was cut back by 4 bases and J by 1 base. This CDR3 is 17 amino acids long. CDR3 coding DNA: TGCGCCAGCAGCGCAGGGACTAGCGGGTTTAAATCCTACGAGCAGTACTTC. Residues: CASSAGTSGFKSYEQYF. Drawing the rest from reference TRBV5-1 and TRBJ2-7, the complete variable domain is KAGVTQTPRYLIKTRGQQVTLSCSPISGHRSVSWYQQTPGQGLQFLFEYFSETQRNKGNFPGRFSGRQFSNSRSEMNVSTLELGDSALYLCASSAGTSGFKSYEQYFGPGTRLTVT.

This clonotype has only a few counts. This sequence joins TRBV29-1 and TRBJ2-7; weak D call: TRBD2 (5 bases). CDR1 and CDR2 (germline): SQVTM, ANQGSEA. The CDR3 has 12 residues. The V gene lost 4 bases and the J gene lost 3 bases, with 10 bases spanning the gap. The CDR3 protein is CSVVTSGYEQYF. CDR3 DNA: TGCAGCGTTGTTACCAGCGGCTACGAGCAGTACTTC.

This chain connects TRBV10-1 to TRBJ2-5, with 11 bases lining up with TRBD1. Trimming removed 4 bases from V and 5 bases from J; junction bases left unmatched: 9. The length of the CDR3 is 16 residues. The germline V gene encodes CDR1 WNHNN and CDR2 SYGVQD (reference sequence). The CDR3 protein is CASSGTGGADQETQYF. The CDR3, as DNA: TGCGCCAGCAGTGGGACAGGGGGCGCGGATCAGGAGACCCAGTACTTC.

The chain carries TRBV7-2 and TRBJ2-3, with D perhaps assigned TRBD1 or TRBD2 (5 bases each). CDR1 is SGHTA, CDR2 FQGNSA, per germline. The CDR3 is made up of 15 amino acids. With 4 bases removed from V and 2 bases from J, the gap between germline ends came to 13 bases. As DNA, the CDR3 is TGTGCCAGCAGCTCGCGGGCAGGGCTCACAGATACGCAGTATTTT. It encodes CASSSRAGLTDTQYF.

As for this clonotype: This clone may be a read error of a much larger clone one base away. This chain joins TRBV5-1 and TRBJ2-6; D gene ambiguous. Germline V gene sequence: CDR1 SGHRS, CDR2 YFSETQ. The CDR3 spans 16 residues. The CDR3 DNA reads as TGCGCCAGCAGCCTCGACCCAAACCCTGGGGTCAACGTCCTGACTTTC. It codes for CASSLDPNPGVNVLTF.

V is TRBV29-1 and J is TRBJ1-1; perhaps TRBD1 as D (5 bases). Germline lookup yields CDR1 SQVTM and CDR2 ANQGSEA. The CDR3 loop spans 13 amino acids. Trimming shortened V by 0 bases and J by 5 bases, and 10 bases separated the two germline ends. The CDR3 nucleotides read TGCAGCGTTGAAGATCCAGGGTGGACTGAAGCTTTCTTT. Amino acids: CSVEDPGWTEAFF.

The CDR3 loop reads CSVVALAGSYNEQFF. The CDR3 DNA reads TGCAGTGTTGTTGCTCTAGCGGGTTCCTACAATGAGCAGTTCTTC. This chain links TRBV20-1 with TRBJ2-1; TRBD2 agrees at 8 bases. The CDR3 spans 15 residues. In germline, CDR1 is DFQATT, CDR2 SNEGSKA (reference sequence). J gave up 1 base and V 7 bases, and 9 bases lay outside the gene matches.

The rearrangement links TRBV5-1 to TRBJ2-1; D remains unclear. From germline, CDR1 is SGHRS and CDR2 YFSETQ. V dropped 3 bases and J dropped 9 bases, with 10 bases sitting between them. The CDR3 sequence is 12 residues long. CDR3 sequence (DNA): TGCGCCAGCAGCTCGGAAGGAATTGAGCAGTTCTTC. It is translated as CASSSEGIEQFF.

This chain joins TRBV25-1 and TRBJ2-5; 7 nucleotides align to TRBD2. This CDR3 is 15 amino acids long. The germline CDR1 and CDR2 sequences are MGHDK and SYGVNS. Trimming cost V 3 bases and J 11 bases; bases outside gene matches: 15. For the CDR3, the DNA is TGTGCCAGCAGTGACCCGACTAGCAGGCGTGATGAGCAGTACTTC. It codes for CASSDPTSRRDEQYF. The full variable domain, with the rest looked up from reference TRBV25-1 and TRBJ2-5, is EADIYQTPRYLVIGTGKKITLECSQTMGHDKMYWYQQDPGMELHLIHYSYGVNSTEKGDLSSESTVSRIRTEHFPLTLESARPSHTSQYLCASSDPTSRRDEQYFGPGTRLLVL.

In DNA form, the CDR3 reads TGTGCCGGCGGGTCGGGCAGGGGTCCCTACGAGCAGTACTTC. It codes for CAGGSGRGPYEQYF. V and J are TRBV6-5 and TRBJ2-7; TRBD1 is a possible D gene (6 bases). Trimming pared 11 bases from V and 2 bases from J, leaving 19 bases between. CDR3 length: 14 amino acids. Per germline, CDR1 MNHEY and CDR2 SVGAGI.

This clonotype was counted between two and nine times. The rearrangement joins TRBV5-1 to TRBJ2-4, with 11 bases lining up with TRBD2. The J call is doubtful: the DNA matches TRBJ2-7 better. This CDR3 has 15 residues. Germline assignment: CDR1 SGHRS and CDR2 YFSETQ. The CDR3 sequence: CASSLLLAGVNEQYF. For the CDR3, the DNA is TGCGCCAGCAGCTTGTTACTAGCGGGAGTTAACGAGCAGTACTTC.

This chain connects TRBV27 to TRBJ2-3; the D is unclear. The V gene's germline CDR1 is MNHEY and CDR2 SMNVEV (reference sequence). This CDR3 spans 14 amino acids. V lost 5 bases and J lost 2, with 11 bases in between. Here the CDR3 reads CASSRGSNTDTQYF. The CDR3 bases are TGTGCCAGCAGTCGTGGTTCAAACACAGATACGCAGTATTTT.

This clonotype was seen more than once but under ten times. This chain uses TRBV6-5 with TRBJ2-5; 7 bases agree with TRBD1. J lost 1 base, V lost 0 bases, and 2 bases had no gene match. Germline assignment: CDR1 MNHEY and CDR2 SVGAGI. The CDR3 has 15 amino acids. The CDR3 nucleotides are TGTGCCAGCAGTTACTCTGCAGGGGGCCAAGAGACCCAGTACTTC. This sequence encodes CASSYSAGGQETQYF.

The chain has TRBV5-1 and TRBJ2-5; D gene ambiguous. Germline CDR1 SGHRS, CDR2 YFSETQ. The CDR3 contains 16 residues. The V and J ends lost 4 bases and 2 bases respectively, with 18 bases between them. CDR3 sequence reads: CASSPSGAQAQETQYF. The DNA for the CDR3 is TGCGCCAGCAGCCCCTCTGGCGCCCAGGCACAAGAGACCCAGTACTTC.

The sample holds a few counts of this clonotype. The chain combines TRBV20-1 with TRBJ2-5; the D is unclear. CDR3 length equals 15 residues. Germline CDR1 reads DFQATT; CDR2 reads SNEGSKA (reference sequence). Trimming took 0 bases from V and 2 from J, leaving 13 bases between them. The CDR3 protein is CSARDRREFQETQYF. CDR3 DNA sequence: TGCAGTGCTAGAGATAGGAGAGAGTTTCAAGAGACCCAGTACTTC.

V and J are TRBV12-3 or TRBV12-4 and TRBJ2-7; D may match TRBD1 or TRBD2 (5 bases each). Trimming removed 11 bases at V and 1 base at J, with 18 bases between. CDR3 length: 14 amino acids. The CDR3 nucleotides read TGTGCCTCCAGACCCCCAGGGACGTCCTACGAGCAGTACTTC. It yields the protein CASRPPGTSYEQYF.

The V gene is TRBV4-1, the J gene TRBJ2-7; TRBD2 aligns across 9 bases. V shed 0 bases and J 7 bases; nucleotides not matched to a gene: 16. Germline V gene lookup returns CDR1 MGHRA and CDR2 YSYEKL. This CDR3 is 18 amino acids long. The CDR3 loop reads CASSQDGPQRGDYNEQYF. For the CDR3, the DNA is TGCGCCAGCAGCCAAGATGGCCCCCAGCGGGGGGATTACAATGAGCAGTACTTC.

This chain uses TRBV19 with TRBJ2-4; D remains unclear. Trimming left V 3 bases short and J 13 bases short, with 13 bases between. This CDR3 region has 12 residues. Germline lookup yields CDR1 LNHDA and CDR2 SQIVND (reference sequence). The CDR3 spells CASSMPDHGQYF. The CDR3 DNA sequence: TGTGCCAGTAGTATGCCGGACCACGGGCAGTACTTC.